This passage covers 15 T cell receptor beta chains from one sample sequenced in a study of cytomegalovirus exposure and HLA in healthy donors. Amplification used 60 Vbeta primers and 13 Jbeta primers. The method was immunoSEQ multiplex PCR; TCRdb's version includes in-frame clones alone and lacks a portion of them. The sample has approximately 100,000 clones; under 85% are singletons. Sequencing was done on a sample of PBMCs. These TCRs come from a man aged 18-30 years in good health and CMV-seropositive.

The V gene is TRBV5-1, the J gene TRBJ2-5, with D uncertain. The J call could be wrong; TRBJ2-7 is a better fit for the DNA end. CDR1 SGHRS and CDR2 YFSETQ come from the germline V gene. CDR3 length equals 14 residues. For the CDR3, the DNA is TGCGCCAGCAGCTTTAACGGCGGCCTCAACGAGCAGTACTTC. This sequence encodes CASSFNGGLNEQYF.

The chain uses TRBV19 and TRBJ1-1; D not resolved. Germline V lookup: CDR1 LNHDA, CDR2 SQIVND (reference sequence). The CDR3 sequence is 12 residues long. With 5 bases removed from V and 0 bases from J, the gap between germline ends came to 4 bases. The CDR3 reads CASSFVNTEAFF. CDR3 in DNA: TGTGCCAGTAGTTTCGTGAACACTGAAGCTTTCTTT.

V is TRBV4-1 and J is TRBJ2-5; 9 bases fit TRBD1. There are 15 residues in the CDR3. From germline, CDR1 is MGHRA and CDR2 YSYEKL. Losses at the gene ends were 3 bases for V and 5 bases for J; bases not matched to a gene: 7. CDR3 coding DNA: TGCGCCAGCAGCCACACAGGGGGCGTCGGGGAGACCCAGTACTTC. Its translation is CASSHTGGVGETQYF.

The CDR3, as DNA: TGCGCCAGCAGCCATCCTTCAGGAGGAGGCTACACCTTC. Translating it yields CASSHPSGGGYTF. The chain joins TRBV4-1 to TRBJ1-2; D not resolved. From germline, CDR1 is MGHRA and CDR2 YSYEKL. V lost 3 bases and J lost 8, with 13 bases in between. This CDR3 is 13 amino acids long.

This chain joins TRBV27 and TRBJ2-5, with a weak D call TRBD1 (6 bases). CDR3 length: 16 residues. Germline CDR1 MNHEY, CDR2 SMNVEV (reference sequence). The germline V and J ends were trimmed by 5 bases and 4 bases, with 20 bases remaining between them. Here the CDR3 DNA reads TGTGCCAGCAGTCCCCGGGTGGGGGCCAAAGGAGAGACCCAGTACTTC. Its protein product is CASSPRVGAKGETQYF.

As DNA, the CDR3 is TGCGCCAGCAGCGGGGGATTGGCTAGCGGGGGGGCCTCAGATACGCAGTATTTT. Amino acids: CASSGGLASGGASDTQYF. The V and J genes are TRBV5-1 and TRBJ2-3; 12 bases line up with TRBD2. There are 18 residues in the CDR3. From germline, CDR1 is SGHRS and CDR2 YFSETQ. V was clipped by 4 bases and J by 4 bases; unmatched bases: 13.

The J gene is TRBJ2-5, the V gene TRBV5-1, with TRBD2 as a possible D gene (6 bases). CDR3 length: 14 residues. V dropped 0 bases and J dropped 5 bases, with 11 bases sitting between them. CDR1 SGHRS and CDR2 YFSETQ come from the germline V gene. CDR3: CASSLAVGGETQYF. The CDR3 DNA reads TGCGCCAGCAGCTTGGCCGTGGGAGGCGAGACCCAGTACTTC.

This clone was picked up one time. For the CDR3, the DNA is TGTGCCAGCAGGAGACAGGGGCTCGGTAATGAAAAACTGTTTTTT. As protein: CASRRQGLGNEKLFF. V usage is TRBV2 and J usage is TRBJ1-4; 8 nucleotides match TRBD1. This CDR3 region has 15 residues. Germline CDR1 SNHLY, CDR2 FYNNEI. V gave up 6 bases and J gave up 4 bases; unmatched junction bases: 7.

The chain employs TRBV28 and TRBJ2-7; D uncertain. V dropped 4 bases and J dropped 4 bases, with 5 bases sitting between them. The CDR3 sequence is 11 residues long. Germline CDR1 reads MDHEN; CDR2 reads SYDVKM. The CDR3 nucleotides read TGTGCCAGCAGTTACGGGTACGAGCAGTACTTC. It codes for CASSYGYEQYF.

The rearrangement uses TRBV28 and TRBJ2-4; weak D call: TRBD1 (5 bases). V lost 3 bases to trimming and J lost 6 bases, with 12 bases between them. Germline CDR1 and CDR2: MDHEN and SYDVKM. The CDR3 loop spans 14 amino acids. CDR3 sequence: CASSLLGAGNIQYF. The CDR3 nucleotides read TGTGCCAGCAGTTTGTTAGGGGCAGGAAACATTCAGTACTTC.

J is TRBJ2-1 and V is TRBV10-3; TRBD1 is a possible D gene (5 bases). The CDR3 totals 14 residues. Germline V gene data show CDR1 as ENHRY and CDR2 as SYGVKD. V lost 4 bases, J lost 3 bases, and 10 bases lay in between. In DNA form, the CDR3 reads TGTGCCATCAGTGTAGAGACAGACTACAATGAGCAGTTCTTC. It codes for CAISVETDYNEQFF.

Here the CDR3 reads CASGIQGADNQPQHF. Written as DNA, the CDR3 is TGTGCCAGCGGGATACAGGGGGCCGACAATCAGCCCCAGCATTTT. V usage is TRBV7-9 and J usage is TRBJ1-5; 9 bases line up with TRBD1. The CDR3 loop spans 15 amino acids. Germline trimming cut 8 bases from V and 3 bases from J; bases unmatched to any gene: 8. Looked up from germline, CDR1 is SEHNR and CDR2 is FQNEAQ (reference sequence).

The chain recombines TRBV4-1 with TRBJ2-2; D unresolved. Trimming removed 6 bases at V and 0 bases at J, with 11 bases between. Germline V CDR1 and CDR2: MGHRA, YSYEKL. CDR3 length: 15 residues. For the CDR3, the DNA is TGCGCCAGCAGTGGCCCTCCGCCGAACACCGGGGAGCTGTTTTTT. Its protein is CASSGPPPNTGELFF.

In this sample, this clone turned up once. DNA of the CDR3: TGTGCCAGCACCCGTCTAGCGGGGGCGAACACTGAAGCTTTCTTT. Translated, it gives CASTRLAGANTEAFF. The rearrangement uses TRBV2 and TRBJ1-1; D is perhaps TRBD1 (6 bases). This CDR3 spans 15 amino acids. In germline, CDR1 is SNHLY, CDR2 FYNNEI. The V end lost 7 bases, the J end lost 1 base, and 16 bases lay between the germline ends.

The chain is built from TRBV28 and TRBJ2-7; 7 positions agree with TRBD2. This CDR3 is 18 amino acids long. CDR1 MDHEN and CDR2 SYDVKM come from the germline V gene. With 3 bases clipped from V and 0 bases from J, the junction kept 14 bases outside the gene matches. CDR3 DNA: TGTGCCAGCAGTTTTTATGGTAACAGCGGGACTGTCTCCTACGAGCAGTACTTC. Translated, it gives CASSFYGNSGTVSYEQYF.